These 22 T cell receptor beta chains were sequenced from one sample in a study of T cell repertoires in cytomegalovirus infection. These receptors have no identified antigens. One entry per CDR3 protein, called by TCRdb with MiXCR from the reads. The table has about 480,000 distinct CDR3 sequences, around 30% seen once. The sequenced sample was cultured PBMCs, obtained from culture after CMV antigen stimulation. The receptors stem from a human donor in good health (CMV status not recorded). Some clones in this sample may be carry-over from other donors' samples.

The chain uses TRBV28 and TRBJ1-2; D not certain. Trimming pared 10 bases from V and 9 bases from J, leaving 24 bases between. The CDR3 is made up of 14 amino acids. Per the germline V gene, CDR1 is MDHEN and CDR2 is SYDVKM. The CDR3 coding sequence is TGTGCCACCCAGAGAGGCGGCCCACGAAGTCGCTACACCTTC. It specifies CATQRGGPRSRYTF.

The J gene is TRBJ1-5, the V gene TRBV20-1, with a weak D call TRBD1 (6 bases). V gave up 1 base and J gave up 0 bases, with 10 bases separating them. Germline assignment: CDR1 DFQATT and CDR2 SNEGSKA (reference sequence). This CDR3 has 15 amino acids. The CDR3: CSARVGGASNQPQHF. The CDR3 nucleotides read TGCAGTGCTAGAGTCGGGGGGGCTAGCAATCAGCCCCAGCATTTT.

This clonotype has more than one count but fewer than ten. The rearrangement uses TRBV5-1 and TRBJ2-1; D uncertain. The germline V gene has CDR1 SGHRS and CDR2 YFSETQ. The ends were cut back, 0 bases at V and 8 bases at J, with 9 bases in the middle. This CDR3 has 13 amino acids. The CDR3 region has the DNA TGCGCCAGCAGCTTGGTCCCTCGATATGAGCAGTTCTTC. This sequence encodes CASSLVPRYEQFF.

This clonotype was counted many times. J is TRBJ1-4 and V is TRBV7-2, with 7 bases fitting TRBD1. The CDR3 sequence is 17 residues long. With 2 bases clipped from V and 4 bases from J, the junction kept 10 bases outside the gene matches. Per germline, CDR1 SGHTA and CDR2 FQGNSA. The CDR3 is CASSLSPGQSFNEKLFF. CDR3 DNA sequence: TGTGCCAGCAGCTTATCGCCGGGACAGAGCTTTAATGAAAAACTGTTTTTT.

CDR3 amino acids: CASSQDWERMGGNTIYF. For the CDR3, the DNA is TGCGCCAGCAGCCAAGATTGGGAAAGGATGGGAGGAAACACCATATATTTT. The rearrangement uses TRBV4-3 and TRBJ1-3; D gene uncertain. This CDR3 is 17 amino acids long. Germline lookup yields CDR1 LGHNA and CDR2 YSLEER. Between the trimmed V and J ends, which lost 0 bases and 4 bases, there was a span of 16 bases.

In this sample, this clonotype turned up many times. The J gene is TRBJ2-3, the V gene TRBV7-2; TRBD2 might be the D (6 bases). Trimming removed 3 bases at V and 0 bases at J, with 13 bases between. CDR3 size: 16 residues. CDR1 is SGHTA and CDR2 is FQGNSA in the germline V gene. The CDR3 here is CASSFRAGGSTDTQYF. CDR3 DNA: TGTGCCAGCAGCTTTAGGGCCGGAGGGAGCACAGATACGCAGTATTTT.

This clonotype appeared many times. The rearrangement joins TRBV7-2 to TRBJ2-3; tentative D call: TRBD2 (7 bases). This CDR3 contains 15 residues. Trimming removed 7 bases at V and 8 bases at J, with 22 bases between. Germline V gene data show CDR1 as SGHTA and CDR2 as FQGNSA. The CDR3 nucleotides are TGTGCCAGCACCGCTATAGGGGGAGGGCCAGGTACGCAGTATTTT. Amino acids: CASTAIGGGPGTQYF.

CDR3 sequence reads: CASSVSGASSGNTIYF. Written as DNA, the CDR3 is TGTGCCAGCAGCGTATCCGGGGCATCCTCTGGAAACACCATATATTTT. The chain joins TRBV9 to TRBJ1-3, with a possible D match to TRBD1 (5 bases). The CDR3 contains 16 residues. Trimming removed 1 base at V and 0 bases at J, with 11 bases between. Germline lookup yields CDR1 SGDLS and CDR2 YYNGEE.

This chain uses TRBV7-8 with TRBJ1-2, with a possible D match to TRBD1 (5 bases). Trimming took 5 bases from V and 2 from J, leaving 12 bases between them. Germline CDR1 reads SGHVS; CDR2 reads FQNEAQ. This CDR3 is 14 amino acids long. The CDR3 protein is CASSPGEGNYGYTF. CDR3 sequence (DNA): TGTGCCAGCAGCCCCGGGGAGGGGAACTATGGCTACACCTTC. Looking up the rest from reference TRBV7-8 and TRBJ1-2 gives the full variable domain: GAGVSQSPRYKVAKRGQDVALRCDPISGHVSLFWYQQALGQGPEFLTYFQNEAQLDKSGLPSDRFFAERPEGSVSTLKIQRTQQEDSAVYLCASSPGEGNYGYTFGSGTRLTVV.

The chain combines TRBV28 with TRBJ2-5; TRBD1 matches at 8 bases. The CDR3 contains 15 residues. The germline CDR1 and CDR2 sequences are MDHEN and SYDVKM. Losses at the gene ends were 5 bases for V and 5 bases for J; bases not matched to a gene: 10. The chain's CDR3 is CASSLSRTGLETQYF. Here the CDR3 DNA reads TGTGCCAGCAGTCTATCGAGGACAGGGTTGGAGACCCAGTACTTC.

V is TRBV28 and J is TRBJ1-1; tentative D call: TRBD1 (6 bases). Per germline, CDR1 MDHEN and CDR2 SYDVKM. The length of the CDR3 is 17 residues. With 7 bases removed from V and 0 bases from J, the gap between germline ends came to 21 bases. CDR3 sequence: CASKGLGGGRMNTEAFF. For the CDR3, the DNA is TGTGCCAGCAAGGGTCTAGGGGGGGGAAGGATGAACACTGAAGCTTTCTTT.

This chain connects TRBV4-3 to TRBJ2-4, with 11 bases identical to TRBD1. The CDR3 consists of 15 residues. Germline values: CDR1 LGHNA, CDR2 YSLEER. The J segment lost 9 bases and the V segment lost 0 bases, leaving 4 bases of the junction unmatched. This CDR3 reads CASSQEGQGAVIQYF. CDR3 bases: TGCGCCAGCAGCCAAGAAGGACAGGGGGCAGTCATTCAGTACTTC.

This clonotype has a handful of counts. The chain carries TRBV6-2 or TRBV6-3 and TRBJ2-5; D tentatively reads TRBD1 or TRBD2 (5 bases each). Trimming cost V 0 bases and J 4 bases, with 15 bases left between them. The CDR3 is 16 residues long. Per the germline V gene, CDR1 is MNHEY and CDR2 is SVGEGT. CDR3 coding DNA: TGTGCCAGCAGTTACTCGACCGGGGCGAGGGGAGAGACCCAGTACTTC. It translates to CASSYSTGARGETQYF.

This clonotype was recorded a few times. The chain employs TRBV7-2 and TRBJ2-7, with TRBD2 matching 11 bases. The CDR3 spans 15 residues. V was pared by 6 bases and J by 9 bases, with 13 bases of the junction left unmatched. Germline CDR1 SGHTA, CDR2 FQGNSA. The CDR3 DNA reads TGTGCCAGCAGTCCCTTAGCGGGAGGGGAAGCACCGCAGTACTTC. It encodes CASSPLAGGEAPQYF.

The rearrangement joins TRBV20-1 to TRBJ2-3; D is perhaps TRBD1 or TRBD2 (5 bases each). Looked up from germline, CDR1 is DFQATT and CDR2 is SNEGSKA (reference sequence). With 6 bases removed from V and 0 bases from J, the gap between germline ends came to 13 bases. The CDR3 is 14 amino acids. CDR3: CSARVGVSTDTQYF. The CDR3 DNA reads TGCAGTGCCCGGGTGGGGGTCAGCACAGATACGCAGTATTTT.

The V gene is TRBV6-2 or TRBV6-3, the J gene TRBJ1-5; 8 bases are shared with TRBD1. The germline gives CDR1 MNHEY, CDR2 SVGEGT. V was pared by 5 bases and J by 7 bases, with 7 bases of the junction left unmatched. The CDR3 loop spans 14 amino acids. The CDR3 reads CASSNQGARQPQHF. CDR3 DNA: TGTGCCAGCAGTAATCAGGGGGCCCGGCAGCCCCAGCATTTT.

Many counts were recorded for this clonotype. This sequence joins TRBV7-2 and TRBJ1-4; weak D call: TRBD1 (5 bases). CDR1 and CDR2 from the germline V gene are SGHTA and FQGNSA. CDR3 size: 16 residues. The V end was cut by 0 bases, the J end by 0 bases, with 8 bases between. The CDR3 region is CASSLAPTATNEKLFF. CDR3 coding DNA: TGTGCCAGCAGCTTAGCCCCGACAGCAACTAATGAAAAACTGTTTTTT.

This clonotype has just a few counts. Here the CDR3 reads CASSFMTGSTEAFF. For the CDR3, the DNA is TGTGCCAGTAGCTTTATGACAGGGTCAACTGAAGCTTTCTTT. V is TRBV19 and J is TRBJ1-1; 7 bases match TRBD1. Germline loops: CDR1 LNHDA, CDR2 SQIVND (reference sequence). V gave up 6 bases and J gave up 5 bases; unmatched junction bases: 9. This CDR3 is 14 amino acids long.

This chain connects TRBV28 to TRBJ2-5; TRBD1 matches at 7 bases. Germline CDR1 reads MDHEN; CDR2 reads SYDVKM. V dropped 1 base and J dropped 2; count of bases not matched to a gene: 7. CDR3 size: 16 residues. The CDR3 spells CASSLLGTDQQETQYF. CDR3 coding DNA: TGTGCCAGCAGTTTATTAGGGACAGATCAACAAGAGACCCAGTACTTC.

This clonotype was observed a handful of times. The chain links TRBV20-1 to TRBJ1-6; D not certain. V lost 4 bases, J lost 0 bases, and 7 bases lay in between. From germline, CDR1 is DFQATT and CDR2 SNEGSKA (reference sequence). CDR3 length: 14 amino acids. The CDR3 sequence is CSAKPNSYNSPLHF. DNA for the CDR3: TGCAGTGCTAAGCCCAACTCCTATAATTCACCCCTCCACTTT.

This clonotype showed up just a few times. V usage is TRBV20-1 and J usage is TRBJ2-5; perhaps TRBD1 as D (5 bases). The CDR3 length is 11 residues. Germline lookup yields CDR1 DFQATT and CDR2 SNEGSKA (reference sequence). CDR3 amino acids: CIAGLGETQYF. The CDR3 region has the DNA TGCATTGCAGGGTTAGGGGAGACCCAGTACTTC.

The chain joins TRBV6-2 or TRBV6-3 to TRBJ1-6; no clear D. Germline assignment: CDR1 MNHEY and CDR2 SVGEGT. V lost 7 bases, J lost 10 bases, and 8 bases lay in between. This CDR3 is built from 11 residues. This CDR3 is CASTHGSPLHF. In DNA form, the CDR3 reads TGTGCCAGCACCCACGGATCACCCCTCCACTTT.